One and the same sample provided the 28 T cell receptor beta chains below, sequenced in a study of T-cell reconstitution after alpha-beta-depleted transplantation in children. Unique molecular identifiers were incorporated into the prepared TCRbeta library. TCRdb reanalysed the PCR reads using MiXCR and keeps one entry per CDR3 protein. This table holds 450,000 to 600,000 distinct CDR3 sequences, 8% to 11% found once. Sample: PBMCs, taken before TCRalphabeta/CD19-depleted stem cell transplant. Every receptor here comes from a child younger than 10 with inherited bone marrow failure, due to receive a stem cell transplant.

This clonotype has at least ten counts. CDR3 DNA: TGTGCCAGCAGCAGAACCGGGACAGGGGATTACGAGCAGTACTTC. Its protein product is CASSRTGTGDYEQYF. The J gene is TRBJ2-7, the V gene TRBV7-9; 10 bases are shared with TRBD1. Germline V gene data show CDR1 as SEHNR and CDR2 as FQNEAQ (reference sequence). This CDR3 region has 15 residues. V lost 5 bases and J lost 4; bases outside the gene matches: 8.

Ten or more counts support this clonotype. The CDR3 here is CASGDSRMEGRNTIYF. Written as DNA, the CDR3 is TGTGCCAGCGGTGATAGCAGAATGGAAGGGAGAAACACCATATATTTT. The V call is TRBV12-3 or TRBV12-4, the J call TRBJ1-3; D is unresolved. The CDR3 spans 16 residues. Trimming removed 8 bases at V and 5 bases at J, with 22 bases between.

The table lists this clonotype with a few counts. The J gene is TRBJ2-5, the V gene TRBV24-1, with TRBD2 matching over 7 bases. The CDR3 contains 15 residues. Germline CDR1 and CDR2: KGHDR and SFDVKD. V dropped 5 bases and J dropped 4; count of bases not matched to a gene: 9. This CDR3 is CATSVSSGPGETQYF. The CDR3 region has the DNA TGTGCCACCAGTGTGAGTAGCGGGCCCGGAGAGACCCAGTACTTC.

This clonotype was observed many times. Here the CDR3 DNA reads TGTGCCAGCAGCCCCGGGTGGAGCTCCTACAATGAGCAGTTCTTC. Its protein is CASSPGWSSYNEQFF. V usage is TRBV7-9 and J usage is TRBJ2-1; unclear D gene. From germline, CDR1 is SEHNR and CDR2 FQNEAQ (reference sequence). The CDR3 runs to 15 residues. Trimming pared 5 bases from V and 0 bases from J, leaving 11 bases between.

The table lists this clonotype with many counts. This sequence joins TRBV30 and TRBJ1-1; 8 bases agree with TRBD1. CDR3 length equals 15 residues. Germline lookup yields CDR1 GTSNPN and CDR2 SVGIG (reference sequence). The V segment lost 2 bases and the J segment 4 bases; nucleotides outside the gene matches: 9. In DNA form, the CDR3 reads TGTGCCTGGAGTACCGGGACAGGAAGGCCCACTGAAGCTTTCTTT. It translates to CAWSTGTGRPTEAFF.

This clonotype appeared many times. This sequence joins TRBV28 and TRBJ2-7; no clear D gene. The CDR3 has 13 residues. Deletions cut 5 bases from V and 3 bases from J, with 11 bases between. The germline V gene encodes CDR1 MDHEN and CDR2 SYDVKM. CDR3 coding DNA: TGTGCCAGCAGTACAAAATACCACTACGAGCAGTACTTC. Translation: CASSTKYHYEQYF.

This clonotype was counted many times. V usage is TRBV27 and J usage is TRBJ2-2; D is uncertain. Trimming took off 6 bases at V and 2 bases at J, with 16 bases between the two ends. CDR3 length: 16 residues. Per the germline V gene, CDR1 is MNHEY and CDR2 is SMNVEV (reference sequence). The CDR3 loop reads CASSTQLGFNTGELFF. CDR3 DNA: TGTGCCAGCAGCACCCAACTTGGCTTCAACACCGGGGAGCTGTTTTTT.

The chain joins TRBV4-3 to TRBJ1-3, with no clear D. The CDR3 loop spans 15 amino acids. Germline V lookup: CDR1 LGHNA, CDR2 YSLEER. Trimming shortened V by 6 bases and J by 9 bases, and 21 bases separated the two germline ends. CDR3: CASRARTGILGTIYF. The CDR3 nucleotides are TGCGCCAGCAGGGCTCGGACGGGAATTTTGGGCACCATATATTTT.

In its sample, this clonotype was seen once. The rearrangement joins TRBV7-2 to TRBJ2-7; 7 bases align to TRBD1. The CDR3 runs 14 residues. From germline, CDR1 is SGHTA and CDR2 FQGNSA. Trimming at V came to 4 bases and at J to 7 bases, leaving 10 bases not matched to a gene. CDR3 loop: CASSSRTGRQEQYF. The CDR3, as DNA: TGTGCCAGCAGCTCCAGGACAGGCAGGCAAGAGCAGTACTTC.

This clonotype was found many times. V is TRBV20-1 and J is TRBJ2-3; D unclear. Looked up from germline, CDR1 is DFQATT and CDR2 is SNEGSKA (reference sequence). The CDR3 is made up of 13 amino acids. The V end was cut by 3 bases, the J end by 2 bases, with 9 bases between. The DNA of the CDR3 is TGCAGTGCTAGCTATGAGCTCACAGATACGCAGTATTTT. Its translation: CSASYELTDTQYF.

Ten or more counts support this clonotype. This chain links TRBV12-3 or TRBV12-4 with TRBJ2-2; possibly TRBD1 for D (7 bases). Trimming removed 3 bases from V and 4 bases from J, with 12 bases in between. This CDR3 is built from 15 residues. The CDR3 spells CASSFPGGSTGELFF. The CDR3 DNA reads as TGTGCCAGCAGTTTCCCAGGGGGGTCCACCGGGGAGCTGTTTTTT.

This clonotype was recorded at least ten times. The gene calls are TRBV20-1 and TRBJ2-3; D remains unclear. The germline V gene encodes CDR1 DFQATT and CDR2 SNEGSKA (reference sequence). Trimming stripped 3 bases from V and 7 bases from J, with 8 bases between. The CDR3 runs to 11 residues. The CDR3 loop reads CSARTPYTQYF. The CDR3 DNA sequence: TGCAGTGCTAGGACCCCCTATACGCAGTATTTT.

This clonotype was seen repeatedly, ten times or more. The chain has TRBV7-2 and TRBJ2-1; 9 bases map to TRBD2. With V trimmed by 5 bases and J by 3 bases, 5 bases remained unmatched. CDR1 and CDR2 (germline): SGHTA, FQGNSA. This CDR3 is built from 15 residues. The CDR3 coding sequence is TGTGCCAGCAGCGCGACTAGCGGAGACTACAATGAGCAGTTCTTC. It is translated as CASSATSGDYNEQFF.

This clonotype was counted a few times. The chain is built from TRBV20-1 and TRBJ2-1; 8 positions agree with TRBD2. The ends lost 4 bases at V and 6 bases at J; junction bases unmatched: 11. The CDR3 is made up of 15 amino acids. Germline loops: CDR1 DFQATT, CDR2 SNEGSKA (reference sequence). CDR3 amino acids: CSAISMGLGGNEQFF. The DNA of the CDR3 is TGCAGTGCTATAAGCATGGGACTAGGCGGCAATGAGCAGTTCTTC.

This clonotype was counted ten times or more. The chain uses TRBV20-1 and TRBJ2-7, with 7 bases aligning to TRBD2. This CDR3 has 15 amino acids. Germline trimming cut 3 bases from V and 0 bases from J; bases unmatched to any gene: 8. In germline, CDR1 is DFQATT, CDR2 SNEGSKA (reference sequence). CDR3 sequence: CSASPQGLSSYEQYF. DNA for the CDR3: TGCAGTGCTAGTCCCCAGGGACTAAGCTCCTACGAGCAGTACTTC.

This clonotype was counted at least ten times. The chain has TRBV7-2 and TRBJ2-3; 9 bases agree with TRBD2. The CDR3 length is 15 residues. Germline CDR1 is SGHTA and CDR2 is FQGNSA. Losses at the gene ends were 4 bases for V and 6 bases for J; bases not matched to a gene: 8. In DNA form, the CDR3 reads TGTGCCAGCAGCTCCATAGCGGGAGAAGGTGATACGCAGTATTTT. Translated, it gives CASSSIAGEGDTQYF.

This clonotype was seen a few times. J is TRBJ1-1 and V is TRBV20-1; the D is unclear. Germline CDR1 reads DFQATT; CDR2 reads SNEGSKA (reference sequence). The V end lost 5 bases, the J end lost 1 base, and 11 bases lay between the germline ends. This CDR3 has 13 amino acids. The CDR3 protein is CSAPRVSNTEAFF. CDR3 bases: TGCAGTGCTCCGCGGGTGTCGAACACTGAAGCTTTCTTT.

This clonotype was counted ten times or more. V is TRBV5-1 and J is TRBJ2-1; 8 nucleotides line up with TRBD2. V trimming: 4 bases; J trimming: 2 bases; junction bases outside the gene matches: 8. This CDR3 comprises 16 residues. Germline V gives CDR1 SGHRS, CDR2 YFSETQ. This CDR3 is CASSLTGGLAYNEQFF. CDR3 nucleotides: TGCGCCAGCAGCCTGACCGGGGGACTAGCCTACAATGAGCAGTTCTTC.

This clonotype was found many times. The chain joins TRBV27 to TRBJ2-1; TRBD2 aligns across 11 bases. Germline CDR1 and CDR2: MNHEY and SMNVEV (reference sequence). V trimming: 9 bases; J trimming: 0 bases; junction bases outside the gene matches: 1. The CDR3 has 14 amino acids. This CDR3 reads CASGLAGSYNEQFF. The CDR3 bases are TGTGCCAGTGGACTAGCGGGCTCCTACAATGAGCAGTTCTTC.

This clonotype was counted a few times. The chain links TRBV11-1 to TRBJ2-1; 10 bases agree with TRBD2. V lost 5 bases, J lost 0 bases, and 16 bases stayed unmatched. This CDR3 contains 20 residues. Germline lookup yields CDR1 SGHAT and CDR2 FQDESV (reference sequence). The CDR3 sequence is CASSLNSGRPRASSYNEQFF. As DNA, the CDR3 is TGTGCCAGCAGCCTCAATAGCGGGAGGCCCCGTGCCAGCTCCTACAATGAGCAGTTCTTC.

Many counts were recorded for this clonotype. The chain links TRBV20-1 to TRBJ1-5; D is perhaps TRBD1 (6 bases). The CDR3 spans 14 residues. Germline V gene data show CDR1 as DFQATT and CDR2 as SNEGSKA (reference sequence). V lost 3 bases and J 7 bases, leaving 16 bases between the germline ends. The DNA for the CDR3 is TGCAGTGCTAGTACTTCGGGGGGGCAACAGCCCCAGCATTTT. The encoded protein is CSASTSGGQQPQHF.

The chain combines TRBV16 with TRBJ2-2; possible D gene TRBD1, 5 bases. Germline CDR1 reads KGHSY; CDR2 reads FQNENV. This CDR3 comprises 21 residues. The V end was cut by 5 bases, the J end by 2 bases, with 30 bases between. The CDR3 is CASSCKPRPSGRTENTGELFF. The CDR3 region has the DNA TGTGCCAGCAGCTGCAAACCAAGACCGTCAGGGCGCACCGAAAACACCGGGGAGCTGTTTTTT.

This clonotype was counted at least ten times. V usage is TRBV7-2 and J usage is TRBJ2-6; the D is unclear. CDR3 length equals 15 residues. From germline, CDR1 is SGHTA and CDR2 FQGNSA. The V end lost 4 bases, the J end lost 0 bases, and 7 bases lay between the germline ends. The chain's CDR3 is CASSSQNSGANVLTF. The CDR3 DNA sequence: TGTGCCAGCAGCTCTCAGAACTCTGGGGCCAACGTCCTGACTTTC.

Ten or more counts support this clonotype. This chain connects TRBV27 to TRBJ2-1, with 13 bases that match TRBD2. J gave up 4 bases and V 3 bases, and 3 bases lay outside the gene matches. CDR3 length: 16 amino acids. CDR1 is MNHEY, CDR2 SMNVEV, per germline (reference sequence). The DNA for the CDR3 is TGTGCCAGCAGTTTGACTAGCGGGAGGCCTTACAATGAGCAGTTCTTC. It codes for CASSLTSGRPYNEQFF.

Many counts were recorded for this clonotype. The chain couples TRBV12-3 or TRBV12-4 to TRBJ2-5, with TRBD2 matching 7 bases. Unmatched junction bases numbered 5, after V lost 6 bases and J lost 4 bases. This CDR3 has 13 amino acids. The CDR3 DNA sequence: TGTGCCAGCAGCTGGGGGGGGGGAGAGACCCAGTACTTC. The encoded protein is CASSWGGGETQYF.

This clonotype was detected many times. This chain connects TRBV6-5 to TRBJ2-1, with D unclear. Trimming cost V 0 bases and J 5 bases, with 17 bases left between them. Germline lookup yields CDR1 MNHEY and CDR2 SVGAGI. This CDR3 has 17 residues. The CDR3 loop is CASSYSGWSYADNEQFF. CDR3 nucleotide sequence: TGTGCCAGCAGTTACTCGGGCTGGAGTTATGCTGACAATGAGCAGTTCTTC.

This clonotype has ten or more counts. This chain uses TRBV4-1 with TRBJ2-1; 13 positions agree with TRBD2. The CDR3 length is 17 residues. V was clipped by 1 base and J by 7 bases; unmatched bases: 7. Germline loops: CDR1 MGHRA, CDR2 YSYEKL. The CDR3 here is CASSQGLAGGAFNEQFF. The DNA of the CDR3 is TGCGCCAGCAGCCAAGGACTAGCGGGAGGAGCCTTTAATGAGCAGTTCTTC.

This clonotype was seen many times. This sequence joins TRBV27 and TRBJ2-7; no firm D call. In germline, CDR1 is MNHEY, CDR2 SMNVEV (reference sequence). The CDR3 loop spans 11 amino acids. The V end was cut by 6 bases, the J end by 7 bases, with 10 bases between. The CDR3 DNA reads as TGTGCCAGCAGGGCAGCGAATGAGCAGTACTTC. Amino acid sequence: CASRAANEQYF.